Below, 26 T cell receptor beta chains from the same sample are listed, as sequenced in a study of Graves' ophthalmopathy and Graves' hyperthyroidism (dated by TCRdb to 2016 to 2018). The data were produced on an Illumina HiSeq 2000. For repertoire sequencing, TCR beta CDR3 regions were amplified from RNA transcripts. HTBI primers and the Qiagen OneStep RT-PCR kit were used in a first-round RT-PCR, which was followed by a second-round multiplex PCR, size selection and purification. TCRdb reanalyzed the raw reads on its own, using fastp at Q25 for trimming and MiXCR for clone calling, and kept in-frame beta chains. Each entry is one CDR3 protein sequence, shown with its most common DNA and genes. The sample includes around 1,200,000 distinct CDR3 sequences, with about two fifths observed a single time. Jointly, the top ten make up roughly 11% of the sample. Sequenced sample: peripheral blood or thyroid tissue (not recorded which). Receptors originate from an adult man with Graves' hyperthyroidism.

This clonotype appeared many times. This chain joins TRBV7-2 and TRBJ1-4; the D is unclear. Germline V gives CDR1 SGHTA, CDR2 FQGNSA. CDR3 size: 16 residues. V was pared by 2 bases and J by 2 bases, with 12 bases between. The CDR3 is CASSLKDGSTNEKLFF. CDR3 nucleotides: TGTGCCAGCAGCTTAAAGGACGGGAGTACTAATGAAAAACTGTTTTTT.

This clonotype has just one count. The chain combines TRBV29-1 with TRBJ2-7; tentatively, D is TRBD1 or TRBD2 (6 bases each). This CDR3 spans 9 amino acids. CDR1 is SQVTM and CDR2 is ANQGSEA in the germline V gene. Between the trimmed V and J ends, which lost 5 bases and 9 bases, there was a span of 8 bases. CDR3 sequence reads: CSVKGGQYF. CDR3 bases: TGCAGCGTTAAGGGGGGGCAGTACTTC.

The V gene is TRBV7-2, the J gene TRBJ2-7; 8 bases map to TRBD1. Losses at the gene ends were 5 bases for V and 5 bases for J; bases not matched to a gene: 11. The germline CDR1 and CDR2 sequences are SGHTA and FQGNSA. The CDR3 extends over 15 amino acids. The CDR3: CASSREDRVLDEQYF. In DNA form, the CDR3 reads TGTGCCAGCAGCCGAGAGGACAGGGTGCTTGACGAGCAGTACTTC.

Note on this clonotype: This CDR3 is missing its conserved last phenylalanine or tryptophan, likely due to a read error. The DNA is omitted, as the CDR3 cannot be located on it reliably, and the CDR3 follows TCRdb's listing. The chain employs TRBV7-8 and TRBJ2-7; the table's D gene call, TRBD2, was not cross checked with the DNA. The CDR3 contains 10 residues when both ends are counted. From germline, CDR1 is SGHVS and CDR2 FQNEAQ. The chain's CDR3 is CASSLDQRDT.

This clonotype showed up just a few times. The chain couples TRBV20-1 to TRBJ1-1; a possible D gene is TRBD1 (6 bases). Trimming left V 3 bases short and J 9 bases short, with 8 bases between. Germline assignment: CDR1 DFQATT and CDR2 SNEGSKA (reference sequence). The CDR3 is 10 residues long. The CDR3 protein is CSARDSQAFF. CDR3 sequence (DNA): TGCAGTGCTAGGGACAGCCAAGCTTTCTTT.

A word on this clonotype: A junction end diverges from the germline sequence, so it may reflect a read error. V gene TRBV10-3 combines with J gene TRBJ2-7, with D hard to call. The DNA end is more similar to TRBJ2-1, so the J call may be wrong. Germline CDR1 ENHRY, CDR2 SYGVKD. The CDR3 contains 13 residues. The CDR3 DNA sequence: TGTGCCATCATGGGCGTCTCCTCCAATGAGCAGTTCTTC. It encodes CAIMGVSSNEQFF.

The chain uses TRBV20-1 and TRBJ1-1; 7 nucleotides align to TRBD1. V shed 0 bases and J 4 bases; nucleotides not matched to a gene: 11. Germline V gives CDR1 DFQATT, CDR2 SNEGSKA (reference sequence). The CDR3 consists of 16 residues. Written as DNA, the CDR3 is TGCAGTGCTAGAGATCCGACTCAGGGGGGGTTCACTGAAGCTTTCTTT. This gives the protein CSARDPTQGGFTEAFF.

This clonotype came up many times. The V gene is TRBV7-6, the J gene TRBJ2-2; D gene unclear. The CDR3 is 11 amino acids. Trimming removed 7 bases from V and 5 bases from J, with 5 bases in between. Germline V lookup: CDR1 SGHVS, CDR2 FNYEAQ. The CDR3 sequence: CASTATGELFF. The DNA for the CDR3 is TGTGCCAGCACCGCGACCGGGGAGCTGTTTTTT.

On this clonotype: A much more abundant neighbour one base away suggests this may be a read error. This sequence joins TRBV11-3 and TRBJ1-1; 9 positions agree with TRBD1. V was pared by 5 bases and J by 4 bases, with 8 bases of the junction left unmatched. This CDR3 region has 15 residues. Germline lookup yields CDR1 SGHNT and CDR2 YENEEA. The CDR3 region has the DNA TGTGCCAGCAGCCACGTCGGGACAGGGCGCACTGAAGCTTTCTTT. Its protein is CASSHVGTGRTEAFF.

This clonotype was observed a few times. The chain combines TRBV7-9 with TRBJ1-3; weak D call: TRBD1 (6 bases). CDR3 length: 18 residues. Germline CDR1 and CDR2: SEHNR and FQNEAQ (reference sequence). V lost 5 bases and J lost 0, with 20 bases in between. The CDR3 loop is CASSGTFYRVHSGNTIYF. DNA of the CDR3: TGTGCCAGCAGCGGCACCTTCTACAGGGTTCACTCTGGAAACACCATATATTTT.

The chain is built from TRBV10-3 and TRBJ2-7, with D possibly being TRBD2 (6 bases). Trimming cost V 3 bases and J 2 bases, with 23 bases left between them. Germline loops: CDR1 ENHRY, CDR2 SYGVKD. The CDR3 has 18 residues. CDR3 in amino acids: CAISDEDSSPPGAYEQYF. CDR3 nucleotides: TGTGCCATCAGTGATGAAGACAGCTCACCACCGGGGGCCTACGAGCAGTACTTC.

The sample holds many counts of this clonotype. The chain links TRBV7-2 to TRBJ2-7, with D uncertain. The germline CDR1 and CDR2 sequences are SGHTA and FQGNSA. V was cut by 5 bases and J by 7 bases, with 18 bases left in between. The CDR3 sequence is 14 residues long. As DNA, the CDR3 is TGTGCCAGCAGCCCCCGTCGCCCGTTGGGGGAGCAGTACTTC. Translating it yields CASSPRRPLGEQYF. Full variable domain (remainder filled in from reference TRBV7-2 and TRBJ2-7): GAGVSQSPSNKVTEKGKDVELRCDPISGHTALYWYRQSLGQGLEFLIYFQGNSAPDKSGLPSDRFSAERTGGSVSTLTIQRTQQEDSAVYLCASSPRRPLGEQYFGPGTRLTVT.

The chain combines TRBV7-6 with TRBJ2-7; 8 bases match TRBD1. The V gene's germline CDR1 is SGHVS and CDR2 FNYEAQ. The V gene end was trimmed by 4 bases and the J gene end by 5 bases; junction bases not matched to a gene: 10. This CDR3 is built from 15 residues. CDR3 amino acids: CASSSSQGAFDEQYF. The CDR3 DNA reads TGTGCCAGCAGCTCCTCGCAGGGGGCTTTTGACGAGCAGTACTTC. The entire variable domain, with the rest obtained from reference TRBV7-6 and TRBJ2-7, is as follows: GAGVSQSPRYKVTKRGQDVALRCDPISGHVSLYWYRQALGQGPEFLTYFNYEAQQDKSGLPNDRFSAERPEGSISTLTIQRTEQRDSAMYRCASSSSQGAFDEQYFGPGTRLTVT.

This clonotype was seen a handful of times. A much larger clone lies a single base off, so this may be a read error. J is TRBJ1-1 and V is TRBV19, with TRBD1 identical over 11 bases. The V gene's germline CDR1 is LNHDA and CDR2 SQIVND (reference sequence). The CDR3 is 15 residues long. The CDR3 nucleotides read TGTGCCAGTAGGGGACAGGGGGTATGGAACACTGAAGCTCTCTTT. The encoded protein is CASRGQGVWNTEALF.

This chain's CDR3 is CATSVRANTGELFF. CDR3 nucleotides: TGTGCCACCAGCGTCAGGGCCAACACCGGGGAGCTGTTTTTT. The genes are TRBV24-1 and TRBJ2-2, with D possibly matching TRBD1 (5 bases). V lost 7 bases and J lost 2, with 10 bases in between. The germline CDR1 and CDR2 sequences are KGHDR and SFDVKD. This CDR3 contains 14 residues.

This chain connects TRBV4-1 to TRBJ1-5, with D unresolved. The germline CDR1 and CDR2 sequences are MGHRA and YSYEKL. The CDR3 totals 17 residues. The V gene lost 1 base and the J gene lost 2 bases, with 15 bases spanning the gap. CDR3 loop: CASSQVARSRGNQPQHF. In DNA form, the CDR3 reads TGCGCCAGCAGCCAAGTCGCGCGGAGTCGAGGCAATCAGCCCCAGCATTTT.

This clonotype was counted at least ten times. J is TRBJ2-7 and V is TRBV9, with D possibly being TRBD1 or TRBD2 (5 bases each). Germline CDR1 and CDR2: SGDLS and YYNGEE. With 7 bases removed from V and 0 bases from J, the gap between germline ends came to 11 bases. The CDR3 has 13 residues. The CDR3 loop reads CASGSGSSYEQYF. For the CDR3, the DNA is TGTGCCAGCGGATCAGGGAGCTCCTACGAGCAGTACTTC.

This clonotype is a singleton in its sample. The chain couples TRBV20-1 to TRBJ1-2, with no clear D. The germline V and J ends were trimmed by 0 bases and 8 bases, with 22 bases remaining between them. The germline V gene encodes CDR1 DFQATT and CDR2 SNEGSKA (reference sequence). There are 16 residues in the CDR3. Written as DNA, the CDR3 is TGCAGTGCTAGAGATCCGTCTCCTACAGCGCACTGGGGCTACACCTTC. Translating gives CSARDPSPTAHWGYTF.

This clonotype occurred a few times. This chain joins TRBV10-3 and TRBJ1-6; a possible D gene is TRBD1 (5 bases). Germline CDR1 is ENHRY and CDR2 is SYGVKD. The CDR3 covers 16 residues. Trimming cost V 10 bases and J 7 bases, with 23 bases left between them. The CDR3 DNA reads as TGTGCCAGCAGCCCCTTTGGGGCCGAATTGAATTCACCCCTCCACTTT. Its translation: CASSPFGAELNSPLHF.

Of note for this clonotype: Being one base from a much bigger clone, this may be a read error. The chain carries TRBV7-2 and TRBJ1-2; TRBD1 matches at 7 bases. Germline assignment: CDR1 SGHTA and CDR2 FQGNSA. CDR3 length equals 13 residues. CDR3 amino acids: CASRPGTVNGCTF. The DNA of the CDR3 is TGTGCCAGCAGACCTGGGACAGTGAATGGCTGCACCTTC.

The genes are TRBV12-5 and TRBJ1-1; D is unclear. V was clipped by 0 bases and J by 2 bases, with 10 bases between them. The CDR3 runs 15 residues. CDR1 and CDR2 (germline): LGHNT, FRNRAP. The CDR3 spells CASGLVNGPNTEAFF. The CDR3 coding sequence is TGTGCTAGTGGTTTGGTAAACGGACCTAACACTGAAGCTTTCTTT.

A note on this clonotype: The junction departs from germline at one end; a sequencing error may be responsible. The chain has TRBV11-2 and TRBJ2-2; a possible D gene is TRBD2 (5 bases). There are 12 residues in the CDR3. Per the germline V gene, CDR1 is SGHAT and CDR2 is FQNNGV. The CDR3 here is CANSLGSGELFF. The CDR3 DNA follows: TGTGCCAACAGCCTGGGGAGCGGGGAGCTGTTTTTT.

This clonotype appeared a few times. The rearrangement links TRBV7-9 to TRBJ2-2; D gene uncertain. This CDR3 spans 12 amino acids. The V gene lost 7 bases and the J gene lost 5 bases, with 8 bases spanning the gap. Germline CDR1 SEHNR, CDR2 FQNEAQ (reference sequence). The CDR3 region is CASNRATGELFF. The CDR3, as DNA: TGTGCCAGCAATAGAGCTACCGGGGAGCTGTTTTTT.

The V and J genes are TRBV7-9 and TRBJ1-2; 8 nucleotides agree with TRBD1. Germline-derived CDR1 and CDR2 are SEHNR and FQNEAQ (reference sequence). This CDR3 contains 16 residues. The junction had 9 bases not matched to a gene; V was cut back by 4 bases and J by 2 bases. CDR3 protein: CASSSSQGARNYGYTF. The CDR3 DNA reads TGTGCCAGCAGCTCCTCGCAGGGGGCGCGGAACTATGGCTACACCTTC.

There are many counts of this clonotype. The V and J genes are TRBV10-3 and TRBJ2-7; 10 positions match TRBD1. CDR1 and CDR2 from the germline V gene are ENHRY and SYGVKD. The length of the CDR3 is 14 residues. V gave up 2 bases and J gave up 2 bases; unmatched junction bases: 0. The chain's CDR3 is CAISEGTGAYEQYF. Here the CDR3 DNA reads TGTGCCATCAGTGAGGGGACAGGGGCCTACGAGCAGTACTTC.

The rearrangement uses TRBV29-1 and TRBJ1-1; D possibly corresponds to TRBD1 (5 bases). Trimming left V 8 bases short and J 2 bases short, with 12 bases between. There are 12 residues in the CDR3. CDR1 is SQVTM, CDR2 ANQGSEA, per germline. The CDR3 bases are TGCAGCTTGGGAGACAGTAACACTGAAGCTTTCTTT. Translated: CSLGDSNTEAFF.